The entry that follows covers one T cell receptor (beta chain) sequence. Measured with immunoSEQ multiplex PCR; TCRdb has only the in-frame clones, and not every one. Of around 97,000 clones in the sample, about 83% are singletons; the top ten hold 15% to 17%. The data are from a study of blood T cell repertoires in COVID-19. Study summary: Samples representing acute and convalescent COVID-19 were sourced from the United States, Italy and Spain.

V was pared by 3 bases and J by 6 bases, with 13 bases between. The CDR3 extends over 14 amino acids. Germline CDR1 SGHDT, CDR2 YYEEEE. The TCR comes from a human donor in a cohort sampled during active COVID-19. The sequencing input was peripheral blood. V is TRBV5-6 and J is TRBJ1-5; D is unresolved. This CDR3 reads CASSSFMEFQPQHF. The CDR3 coding sequence is TGTGCCAGCAGCTCCTTTATGGAGTTTCAGCCCCAGCATTTT. The full variable domain, rest sourced from reference TRBV5-6 and TRBJ1-5, is DAGVTQSPTHLIKTRGQQVTLRCSPKSGHDTVSWYQQALGQGPQFIFQYYEEEERQRGNFPDRFSGHQFPNYSSELNVNALLLGDSALYLCASSSFMEFQPQHFGDGTRLSIL.